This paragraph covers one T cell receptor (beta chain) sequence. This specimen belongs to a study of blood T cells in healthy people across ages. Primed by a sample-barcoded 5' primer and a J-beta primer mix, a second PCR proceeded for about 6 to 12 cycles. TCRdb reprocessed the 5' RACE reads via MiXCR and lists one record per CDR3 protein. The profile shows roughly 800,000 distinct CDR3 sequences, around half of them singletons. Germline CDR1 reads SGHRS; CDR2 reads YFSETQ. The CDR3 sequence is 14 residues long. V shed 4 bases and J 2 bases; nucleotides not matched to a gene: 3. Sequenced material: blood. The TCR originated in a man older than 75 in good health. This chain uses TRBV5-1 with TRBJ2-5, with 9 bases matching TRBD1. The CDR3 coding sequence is TGCGCCAGCAGCGGACAGGGGCAGCAAGAGACCCAGTACTTC. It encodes CASSGQGQQETQYF.